The sequence of this T cell receptor beta chain was determined in a study of T and B cells in COVID-19 patients. Multiplex PCR with BIOMED2 TRB-A/B primer pools amplified TRB rearrangements. TCRdb ran MiXCR on the multiplex PCR reads and lists one entry per CDR3 protein. The table lists approximately 17,000 distinct CDR3 sequences, 25% to 30% of them singletons. CDR1 SGHTA and CDR2 FQGTGA come from the germline V gene. This CDR3 contains 17 residues. The V segment lost 2 bases and the J segment 2 bases; nucleotides outside the gene matches: 9. From blood, about 250-500 ng of genomic DNA served as TRB template. Study-wide findings and caveats: No sequencing was yet done of CD4+, regulatory or CD8+ subsets, or of SARS-CoV-2-responsive or tetramer+ sorted cells. Patients with COVID-19 reportedly showed strongly skewed T cell receptor beta variable and joining gene usage.

This clonotype turned up a few times. Its target is unknown. This receptor was obtained from a human donor who had recovered from COVID-19. The rearrangement joins TRBV7-3 to TRBJ2-1; 7 positions match TRBD2. Sequenced material: blood. The CDR3 DNA sequence: TGTGCCAGCAGCTTACACAGTCGGACTAGTACCTACAATGAGCAGTTCTTC. Translating gives CASSLHSRTSTYNEQFF.